Detailed here is one T cell receptor (beta chain). Its matching antigen is unknown. Assay: immunoSEQ multiplex PCR; the TCRdb copy retains only in-frame clones and omits some. Counted here are tens of thousands of clones, approximately 86% occurring once; the ten biggest clones make up approximately 16%. This CDR3 is built from 18 residues. In germline, CDR1 is SGHNT, CDR2 YYREEE (reference sequence). Trimming at V came to 5 bases and at J to 0 bases, leaving 14 bases not matched to a gene. This record belongs to a study of OX40 agonist ivuxolimab in advanced cancers. Study results and limitations: Antigen specificity remained undetermined for the expanded peripheral T cells.

The sequencing used CD4+ or CD8+ T cells sorted from blood, collected in a trial of the OX40 agonist ivuxolimab. This TCR came from an adult with an advanced solid tumor such as melanoma, head and neck, liver or kidney cancer. The gene calls are TRBV5-4 and TRBJ2-1; 7 bases align to TRBD2. CDR3 coding DNA: TGTGCCAGCAGTTCCTCATCTAGCGGAGACTACTCCTACAATGAGCAGTTCTTC. Protein product: CASSSSSSGDYSYNEQFF.